The 19 T cell receptor beta chains below were found in one sample sequenced in a study of cytomegalovirus exposure and HLA in healthy donors. This PCR relied on a set of 60 Vbeta primers and 13 Jbeta primers. Method: immunoSEQ multiplex PCR; TCRdb's copy keeps in-frame clones and lacks some. The sample shows 100,000 to 150,000 clones, over 60% of them seen only once. Sample: PBMCs. The receptors were sampled from a young man in good health and CMV-seronegative.

The chain joins TRBV7-2 to TRBJ2-3; unclear D gene. CDR1 is SGHTA and CDR2 is FQGNSA in the germline V gene. The CDR3 has 17 amino acids. Trimming left V 1 base short and J 1 base short, with 15 bases between. The CDR3 DNA follows: TGTGCCAGCAGCTTAGGAGGTTTAGGATCCGGCACAGATACGCAGTATTTT. It codes for CASSLGGLGSGTDTQYF.

The CDR3 sequence: CASSRQGDRGCPLHF. The CDR3, as DNA: TGCGCCAGCAGCCGCCAGGGGGACAGGGGTTGTCCCCTCCACTTT. This chain connects TRBV5-1 to TRBJ1-6; 10 nucleotides line up with TRBD1. The V gene's germline CDR1 is SGHRS and CDR2 YFSETQ. Trimming cost V 4 bases and J 13 bases; bases outside gene matches: 11. This CDR3 has 15 residues.

This rearrangement joins TRBV11-2 to TRBJ2-3; maybe TRBD2 (5 bases). The germline V gene has CDR1 SGHAT and CDR2 FQNNGV. V shed 3 bases and J shed 0 bases, with 13 bases lying between them. CDR3 length: 16 residues. CDR3 sequence: CASSLLSAGSTDTQYF. CDR3 nucleotides: TGTGCCAGCAGCTTGCTATCCGCGGGTAGCACAGATACGCAGTATTTT.

This clone was seen only once. The chain joins TRBV19 to TRBJ2-5; 11 nucleotides match TRBD2. Looked up from germline, CDR1 is LNHDA and CDR2 is SQIVND (reference sequence). CDR3 length equals 13 residues. The trim removed 3 bases at V and 13 bases at J, leaving 7 bases unmatched. The CDR3 DNA sequence: TGTGCCAGTAGTATGGAACTAGCGGGAGTGACGTACTTC. This translates into CASSMELAGVTYF.

The chain uses TRBV9 and TRBJ2-1; 7 bases line up with TRBD2. The CDR3 loop spans 13 amino acids. Per the germline V gene, CDR1 is SGDLS and CDR2 is YYNGEE. Germline trimming cut 7 bases from V and 4 bases from J; bases unmatched to any gene: 5. CDR3: CASESGKYNEQFF. The DNA for the CDR3 is TGTGCCAGCGAGAGCGGGAAGTACAATGAGCAGTTCTTC. The full variable domain, with the rest looked up from reference TRBV9 and TRBJ2-1, is DSGVTQTPKHLITATGQRVTLRCSPRSGDLSVYWYQQSLDQGLQFLIQYYNGEERAKGNILERFSAQQFPDLHSELNLSSLELGDSALYFCASESGKYNEQFFGPGTRLTVL.

This clone was seen once. This chain uses TRBV7-2 with TRBJ1-1; D remains ambiguous. V lost 3 bases and J 1 base, leaving 9 bases between the germline ends. The CDR3 runs 14 residues. Per the germline V gene, CDR1 is SGHTA and CDR2 is FQGNSA. The CDR3 coding sequence is TGTGCCAGCAGCTTTAGCGGAACGAACACTGAAGCTTTCTTT. Translation gives CASSFSGTNTEAFF.

This CDR3 is CASIPDTGGAWGYTF. CDR3 nucleotide sequence: TGTGCCAGCATCCCGGATACAGGGGGCGCGTGGGGCTACACCTTC. The chain couples TRBV2 to TRBJ1-2; 9 bases fit TRBD1. The CDR3 length is 15 residues. V was pared by 7 bases and J by 8 bases, with 14 bases of the junction left unmatched. The germline V gene encodes CDR1 SNHLY and CDR2 FYNNEI.

The CDR3 region has the DNA TGTGCCAGTAGTATGGGCAGGGCATATAGCAATCAGCCCCAGCATTTT. Translating gives CASSMGRAYSNQPQHF. This chain joins TRBV19 and TRBJ1-5; D perhaps matches TRBD1 (5 bases). The CDR3 length is 16 residues. V was trimmed by 3 bases and J by 0 bases, leaving 12 bases between them. Germline loops: CDR1 LNHDA, CDR2 SQIVND (reference sequence).

This clone occurred once. The V gene is TRBV6-4, the J gene TRBJ2-4; the D gene is possibly TRBD1 (6 bases). The CDR3 is made up of 15 amino acids. The germline gives CDR1 MRHNA, CDR2 SNTAGT. V dropped 2 bases and J dropped 6 bases, with 14 bases sitting between them. DNA of the CDR3: TGTGCCAGCAGTGACGGTCCAGGGGAAGGAAACATTCAGTACTTC. Its protein is CASSDGPGEGNIQYF.

The chain couples TRBV11-1 to TRBJ2-1, with 15 bases identical to TRBD2. Germline lookup yields CDR1 SGHAT and CDR2 FQDESV (reference sequence). The junction had 4 bases not matched to a gene; V was cut back by 4 bases and J by 9 bases. The CDR3 covers 15 residues. The CDR3 region is CASSSGLAGGSEQFF. The CDR3 DNA sequence: TGTGCCAGCAGCTCCGGACTAGCGGGAGGGAGTGAGCAGTTCTTC. The full variable domain, with the rest looked up from reference TRBV11-1 and TRBJ2-1, is EAEVAQSPRYKITEKSQAVAFWCDPISGHATLYWYRQILGQGPELLVQFQDESVVDDSQLPKDRFSAERLKGVDSTLKIQPAELGDSAMYLCASSSGLAGGSEQFFGPGTRLTVL.

The chain combines TRBV5-4 with TRBJ2-2, with 10 bases lining up with TRBD2. The V gene end was trimmed by 4 bases and the J gene end by 6 bases; junction bases not matched to a gene: 12. The length of the CDR3 is 17 residues. Germline lookup yields CDR1 SGHNT and CDR2 YYREEE (reference sequence). CDR3 bases: TGTGCCAGCAGCAAACCCCCTAGCGGGAGCGTCCCCGGGGAGCTGTTTTTT. The encoded protein is CASSKPPSGSVPGELFF.

The chain employs TRBV5-6 and TRBJ1-6; no clear D. The germline V gene encodes CDR1 SGHDT and CDR2 YYEEEE. V lost 0 bases, J lost 3 bases, and 13 bases lay in between. CDR3 size: 17 residues. The CDR3: CASSLVAGNLYNSPLHF. Written as DNA, the CDR3 is TGTGCCAGCAGCTTGGTCGCCGGTAACCTCTATAATTCACCCCTCCACTTT.

The chain couples TRBV19 to TRBJ2-1; tentative D call: TRBD2 (5 bases). Germline CDR1 is LNHDA and CDR2 is SQIVND (reference sequence). V was cut by 4 bases and J by 10 bases, with 14 bases left in between. The CDR3 runs to 13 residues. The CDR3 loop reads CASSSQAGGEQFF. As DNA, the CDR3 is TGTGCCAGTAGTAGCCAGGCAGGCGGGGAGCAGTTCTTC.

This chain joins TRBV11-2 and TRBJ1-6; TRBD1 matches 8 bases. The germline CDR1 and CDR2 sequences are SGHAT and FQNNGV. The length of the CDR3 is 16 residues. Unmatched junction bases numbered 4, after V lost 4 bases and J lost 2 bases. The DNA of the CDR3 is TGTGCCAGCAGCTCGCAGGGGGCCACCTATAATTCACCCCTCCACTTT. Protein sequence: CASSSQGATYNSPLHF.

Only one count was recorded for this clone. V and J are TRBV18 and TRBJ1-3; D is unresolved. Germline assignment: CDR1 KGHSH and CDR2 LQKENI. V lost 2 bases and J 0 bases, leaving 8 bases between the germline ends. This CDR3 has 15 amino acids. The CDR3 region is CASSPTGRSGNTIYF. The CDR3 DNA is TGTGCCAGCTCACCAACGGGTCGCTCTGGAAACACCATATATTTT.

This clone was detected only once. The CDR3 region has the DNA TGCAGCGTATCCCAACAGGGGACGCCCACAGATACGCAGTATTTT. It translates to CSVSQQGTPTDTQYF. The chain employs TRBV29-1 and TRBJ2-3; the match to TRBD1 covers 7 bases. From germline, CDR1 is SQVTM and CDR2 ANQGSEA. V lost 6 bases and J lost 2; bases outside the gene matches: 11. This CDR3 is built from 15 residues.

The V and J genes are TRBV6-5 and TRBJ2-1; TRBD1 matches at 8 bases. Germline values: CDR1 MNHEY, CDR2 SVGAGI. The CDR3 loop spans 15 amino acids. V shed 2 bases, J shed 6 bases, and the junction held 6 bases outside the gene matches. The CDR3 loop reads CASSYPGQGRNEQFF. The CDR3 DNA follows: TGTGCCAGCAGTTACCCAGGACAGGGCCGCAATGAGCAGTTCTTC.

The chain couples TRBV19 to TRBJ1-1; D may be TRBD1 (6 bases). Germline CDR1 is LNHDA and CDR2 is SQIVND (reference sequence). Deletions cut 6 bases from V and 5 bases from J, with 19 bases between. This CDR3 comprises 15 residues. For the CDR3, the DNA is TGTGCCAGTAGCCATCCGGGGGGCAGTCGGACTGAAGCTTTCTTT. Protein: CASSHPGGSRTEAFF.

Only one count was recorded for this clone. The V call is TRBV6-5, the J call TRBJ2-7; D might be TRBD1 (5 bases). The CDR3 runs 15 residues. Germline assignment: CDR1 MNHEY and CDR2 SVGAGI. Trimming shortened V by 0 bases and J by 3 bases, and 12 bases separated the two germline ends. The CDR3 sequence: CASSYSINRFYEQYV. The DNA for the CDR3 is TGTGCCAGCAGTTACTCAATAAACAGGTTCTACGAGCAGTACGTC.